The rows below give T cell receptor beta chains drawn from one sample of a study of identical twins. TCRdb re-analysed the 5' RACE reads in MiXCR, keeping a single row per CDR3 protein. In the table there are around 230,000 distinct CDR3 sequences, under 8.5% of which are singletons. These data were also reused for a study on T cells expressing NK-cell markers.

Material for sequencing was CD8+ T cells sorted from blood. All receptors come from a woman in her late teens or twenties in good health. CDR3s include the opening cysteine and the closing phenylalanine or tryptophan.

>TRBV5-3
CAIGPATLGQGRMDEQYF
>TRBV12-3/TRBV12-4
CASSGDRFSNQPQHF
>TRBV20-1
CSARDMSQYGYTF
>TRBV5-1
CASSLYSGSDEQYF
>TRBV6-4
CASSDSGSRSYNEQFF
>TRBV12-3/TRBV12-4
CASSLIWGPQETQYF
>TRBV7-9
CASSFGTPDSNQPQHF
>TRBV6-4
CASSEFGGGNNEQFF
>TRBV7-9
CASSLTTVGQPQHF
>TRBV3-1
CASSQETGSDEQFF
>TRBV12-5
CASGLSWETQYF
>TRBV9
CASSVDGQPNVLTF
>TRBV27
CASSFTWPYEQYF
>TRBV27
CASSLNGFRPYNSPLHF
>TRBV4-1
CASSQFATGELFF
>TRBV11-2
CASSLENRADTQYF
>TRBV7-9
CASSSSREYEQYF
>TRBV29-1
CSVDLTGMNTEAFF
>TRBV12-3/TRBV12-4
CASRPSAGPVYNEQFF
>TRBV15
CATSSIQGNSYEQYF
>TRBV7-9
CASSLGTVSGDEQFF
>TRBV6-2/TRBV6-3
CASSAAAGPYEQYF
>TRBV20-1
CSASQGYYEQYF
>TRBV15
CATRGGVAREQYF